A selection of T cell receptor beta chains follows, all from one sample in a study of T cell clones after liver transplantation. Sequencing was performed with immunoSEQ multiplex PCR; in TCRdb, only in-frame clones are kept and a portion is missing. The profile shows fewer than 65,000 clones, 86% of them singletons. The starting material was CD8+ T cells from blood, obtained 12 months after liver transplant. These receptors were obtained from a human patient who received a liver transplant. Some T cells may possibly be graft donor cells. Both conserved end residues are part of each CDR3. A D gene is named only where the DNA matches it firmly. Not all rows give a size; the values are once, few, many and, for expanded clones, a class.

j_call v_call d_call clone_size cdr3_aa cdr3_nt
TRBJ2-4 TRBV11-2 TRBD2 . CASSSGLAGIKNIQYF TGTGCCAGCAGCTCGGGACTAGCGGGGATCAAAAACATTCAGTACTTC
TRBJ2-3 TRBV14 TRBD2 . CASSQVSLAGADTDTQYF TGTGCCAGCAGCCAAGTTTCACTAGCGGGAGCGGACACAGATACGCAGTATTTT
TRBJ1-1 TRBV11-2 . . CASSFNTDRNTEAFF TGTGCCAGCAGCTTTAATACAGATAGGAACACTGAAGCTTTCTTT
TRBJ1-2 TRBV28 TRBD1 once CASSLLSTGAGGYTF TGTGCCAGCAGTTTGCTTTCCACAGGGGCAGGTGGCTACACCTTC
TRBJ2-7 TRBV27 TRBD1 . CASSLSGTGFYEQYF TGTGCCAGCAGTTTATCCGGGACAGGGTTCTACGAGCAGTACTTC
TRBJ2-6 TRBV19 . . CASSIGMVPGANVLTF TGTGCCAGTAGTATCGGTATGGTACCCGGGGCCAACGTCCTGACTTTC
TRBJ1-2 TRBV27 . . CASSLGPSLNYGYTF TGTGCCAGCAGCTTGGGCCCGAGCCTCAACTATGGCTACACCTTC
TRBJ1-1 TRBV30 . . CARGGEAFF TGTGCCCGGGGGGGGGAAGCTTTCTTT
TRBJ2-7 TRBV5-1 . . CASSLDGTVFQAEQYF TGCGCCAGCAGCTTGGATGGGACGGTGTTTCAAGCCGAGCAGTACTTC
TRBJ1-1 TRBV5-4 . . CASSPAWSNTEAFF TGTGCCAGCAGCCCCGCGTGGAGCAACACTGAAGCTTTCTTT
TRBJ2-7 TRBV4-1 . . CASSPRTDYEQYF TGCGCCAGCAGCCCGCGGACGGACTACGAGCAGTACTTC
TRBJ1-5 TRBV25-1 . few CASSRAGAQPQHF TGTGCCAGCAGCAGGGCAGGCGCTCAGCCCCAGCATTTT
TRBJ2-5 TRBV7-9 . few CASSRPMGLEETQYF TGTGCCAGCAGCCGCCCTATGGGGCTAGAGGAGACCCAGTACTTC
TRBJ2-1 TRBV9 TRBD2 . CASSPHRAGVSVEQFF TGTGCCAGCAGCCCTCATAGAGCGGGAGTATCTGTTGAGCAGTTCTTC
TRBJ2-7 TRBV27 . . CASWTASYEQYF TGTGCCAGCTGGACGGCCTCCTACGAGCAGTACTTC
TRBJ2-7 TRBV7-2 TRBD2 . CASSFLGRREVPYEQYF TGTGCCAGCAGCTTTCTGGGCCGGCGGGAGGTTCCCTACGAGCAGTACTTC
TRBJ1-4 TRBV7-9 TRBD1 once CASSPRQGRNEKLFF TGTGCCAGCAGCCCTCGACAGGGACGGAATGAAAAACTGTTTTTT
TRBJ2-1 TRBV10-2 TRBD2 once CASTHSGRASEQFF TGCGCCAGCACACATAGCGGGAGGGCCAGTGAGCAGTTCTTC
TRBJ2-7 TRBV28 . . CASSPTDSYEQYF TGTGCCAGCAGCCCGACCGATTCCTACGAGCAGTACTTC
TRBJ1-5 TRBV5-6 TRBD1 . CASSYRDRGRCNQPQHF TGTGCCAGCAGCTACCGGGACAGGGGGCGATGCAATCAGCCCCAGCATTTT
TRBJ2-3 TRBV28 TRBD1 . CASRNRDRGPDTQYF TGTGCCAGCAGGAACCGGGACAGGGGCCCAGATACGCAGTATTTT
TRBJ1-1 TRBV27 . . CASSPDRIGNTEAFF TGTGCCAGCAGTCCCGACAGGATCGGGAACACTGAAGCTTTCTTT
TRBJ1-2 TRBV7-8 TRBD1 few CASSPDRGHPLGGYTF TGTGCCAGCAGCCCAGACAGGGGACACCCCCTCGGCGGCTACACCTTC
TRBJ2-7 TRBV6-1 . once CASDSRQAVNEQYF TGTGCCAGCGATTCCCGACAGGCCGTGAACGAGCAGTACTTC
TRBJ2-5 TRBV28 . . CASSLFGRAAQETQYF TGTGCCAGCAGTTTATTTGGTCGGGCAGCTCAAGAGACCCAGTACTTC
TRBJ2-3 TRBV15 TRBD2 . CATSFPFSGITDTQYF TGTGCCACCAGCTTCCCCTTTAGCGGGATTACAGATACGCAGTATTTT
TRBJ2-1 TRBV6-1 TRBD2 . CAGGGNEQFF TGTGCCGGCGGGGGCAATGAGCAGTTCTTC
TRBJ2-7 TRBV7-9 . . CASSLALGFGYEQYF TGTGCCAGCAGCTTAGCTCTAGGGTTTGGCTACGAGCAGTACTTC
TRBJ1-2 TRBV29-1 . . CSVPDANGYTF TGCAGCGTTCCAGACGCCAATGGCTACACCTTC
TRBJ2-7 TRBV11-2 . . CASSLASGASYEQYF TGTGCCAGCAGCTTGGCCTCGGGAGCCTCCTACGAGCAGTACTTC
TRBJ1-1 TRBV28 . . CASSQLGEQTEAFF TGTGCCAGCAGCCAGTTGGGAGAACAGACTGAAGCTTTCTTT
TRBJ1-1 TRBV29-1 . . CSVDSYPEAFF TGCAGCGTTGACTCATATCCAGAAGCTTTCTTT
TRBJ2-7 TRBV30 . . CAWRQGYSYEQYF TGTGCCTGGCGGCAGGGGTACTCCTACGAGCAGTACTTC
TRBJ2-7 TRBV28 . . CASSLGHTSYEQYF TGTGCCAGCAGTCTAGGACATACCTCCTACGAGCAGTACTTC
TRBJ2-5 TRBV7-9 . . CASSFHGETQYF TGTGCCAGCAGCTTTCACGGAGAGACCCAGTACTTC
TRBJ2-7 TRBV7-6 . few CASSLEGESPYEQYF TGTGCCAGCAGCTTAGAGGGTGAAAGTCCCTACGAGCAGTACTTC
TRBJ2-3 TRBV27 TRBD2 . CASSSLAGPPDTQYF TGTGCCAGCAGTTCACTAGCGGGACCCCCAGATACGCAGTATTTT